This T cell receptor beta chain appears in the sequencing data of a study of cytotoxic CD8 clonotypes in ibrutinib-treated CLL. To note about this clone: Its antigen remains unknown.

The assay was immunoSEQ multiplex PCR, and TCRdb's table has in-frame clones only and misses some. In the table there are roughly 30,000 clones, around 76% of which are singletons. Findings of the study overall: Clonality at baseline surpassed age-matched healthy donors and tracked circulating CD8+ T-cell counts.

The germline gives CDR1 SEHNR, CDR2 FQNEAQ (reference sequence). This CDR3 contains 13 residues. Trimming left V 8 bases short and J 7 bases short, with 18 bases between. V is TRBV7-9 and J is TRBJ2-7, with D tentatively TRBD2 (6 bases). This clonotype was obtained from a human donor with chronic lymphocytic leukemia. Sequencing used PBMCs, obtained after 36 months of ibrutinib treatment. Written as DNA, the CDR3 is TGTGCCAGCGGGGACTCGATCGGGCGTGAGCAGTACTTC. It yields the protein CASGDSIGREQYF.